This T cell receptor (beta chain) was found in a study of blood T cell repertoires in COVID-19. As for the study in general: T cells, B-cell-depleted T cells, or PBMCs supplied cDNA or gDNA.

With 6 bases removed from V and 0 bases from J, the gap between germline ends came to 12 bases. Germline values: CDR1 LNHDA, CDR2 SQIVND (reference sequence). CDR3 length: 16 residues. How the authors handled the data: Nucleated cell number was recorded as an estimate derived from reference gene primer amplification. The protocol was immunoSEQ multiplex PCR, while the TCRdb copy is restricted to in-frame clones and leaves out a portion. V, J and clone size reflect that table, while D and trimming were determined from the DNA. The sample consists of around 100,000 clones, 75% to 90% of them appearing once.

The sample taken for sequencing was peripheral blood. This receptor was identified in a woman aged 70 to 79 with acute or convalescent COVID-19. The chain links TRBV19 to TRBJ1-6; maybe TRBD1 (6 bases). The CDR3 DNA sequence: TGTGCCAGTAGGATGGGGGACACCTCCTATAATTCACCCCTCCACTTT. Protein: CASRMGDTSYNSPLHF. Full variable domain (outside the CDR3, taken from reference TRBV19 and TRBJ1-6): DGGITQSPKYLFRKEGQNVTLSCEQNLNHDAMYWYRQDPGQGLRLIYYSQIVNDFQKGDIAEGYSVSREKKESFPLTVTSAQKNPTAFYLCASRMGDTSYNSPLHFGNGTRLTVT.